The rows below give T cell receptor beta chains drawn from one sample of a study of PD-L1 blockade in urothelial cancer. The method was immunoSEQ multiplex PCR; TCRdb's version includes in-frame clones alone and lacks a portion of them. Of 100,000 to 150,000 clones listed, around 88% are singletons. The specimen comprised PBMCs, sampled around atezolizumab (anti-PD-L1) treatment. The receptors shown here come from a man between 45 and 60 years old with urothelial cancer. CDR3s include the opening cysteine and the closing phenylalanine or tryptophan. Each record gives: clone size, D gene, J gene, V gene, CDR3 protein, CDR3 DNA. The D gene is left open where the match is weak. Some rows have no size entry. The others give once, few or many, or a class for an expanded clone.

>-|-|TRBJ2-6|TRBV18
CASSLGVGANVLTF
TGTGCCAGCTCACTCGGGGTTGGGGCCAACGTCCTGACTTTC
>-|-|TRBJ1-1|TRBV6-1
CASSYRAPAFF
TGTGCCAGCAGTTACAGGGCCCCAGCTTTCTTT
>-|-|TRBJ1-1|TRBV27
CASSFRGNTEAFF
TGTGCCAGCAGTTTCAGAGGTAACACTGAAGCTTTCTTT
>-|TRBD2|TRBJ2-1|TRBV23-1
CASRYPLAGAYNEQFF
TGCGCCAGCCGCTACCCCTTAGCGGGGGCCTACAATGAGCAGTTCTTC
>-|-|TRBJ2-3|TRBV28
CASSNQGRTQYF
TGTGCCAGCTCAAATCAGGGCAGGACGCAGTATTTT
>-|TRBD2|TRBJ2-1|TRBV23-1
CASSPTSVENEQFF
TGCGCCAGCAGTCCGACTAGCGTGGAAAATGAGCAGTTCTTC
>-|TRBD2|TRBJ2-1|TRBV5-6
CASSPLLAGVSEQFF
TGTGCCAGCAGCCCCCTACTAGCGGGAGTTTCTGAGCAGTTCTTC
>-|-|TRBJ1-1|TRBV30
CAWRRRARNTEAFF
TGTGCCTGGAGAAGGCGGGCGCGTAACACTGAAGCTTTCTTT
>once|-|TRBJ2-7|TRBV10-3
CAISAGSEQYF
TGTGCCATCAGTGCCGGGTCGGAGCAGTACTTC
>-|-|TRBJ2-7|TRBV6-5
CASSDSTYEQYF
TGTGCCAGTTCGGACAGTACCTACGAGCAGTACTTC
>once|TRBD2|TRBJ2-3|TRBV6-1
CASSPSGGYTQYF
TGTGCCAGCAGTCCCTCGGGAGGGTATACGCAGTATTTT
>-|TRBD2|TRBJ2-1|TRBV9
CASSPAGPGYNEQFF
TGTGCCAGCAGCCCAGCGGGACCCGGCTACAATGAGCAGTTCTTC
>-|TRBD1|TRBJ1-5|TRBV7-2
CASSPMTGYNQPQHF
TGTGCCAGCAGCCCCATGACAGGGTACAATCAGCCCCAGCATTTT
>-|-|TRBJ2-3|TRBV6-4
CASSDSVGVTDTQYF
TGTGCCAGCAGTGACTCAGTCGGGGTCACAGATACGCAGTATTTT
>-|-|TRBJ1-4|TRBV4-1
CASSQSLAREKLFF
TGCGCCAGCAGCCAGAGCCTGGCCAGGGAAAAACTGTTTTTT
>-|-|TRBJ2-7|TRBV28
CASCRERYEQYF
TGTGCCAGCTGCCGGGAGCGTTACGAGCAGTACTTC
>-|-|TRBJ1-1|TRBV5-1
CASSFAGANTEAFF
TGCGCCAGCAGCTTTGCAGGGGCGAACACTGAAGCTTTCTTT
>-|-|TRBJ2-7|TRBV10-1
CASSEGGIYEQYF
TGCGCCAGCAGTGAAGGCGGGATCTACGAGCAGTACTTC
>-|TRBD2|TRBJ2-1|TRBV28
CASSSGTSERYNEQFF
TGTGCCAGCAGTTCCGGGACTAGCGAGAGATACAATGAGCAGTTCTTC
>-|TRBD2|TRBJ2-1|TRBV30
CAWSMRGLVSGDEQFF
TGTGCCTGGAGTATGCGGGGACTAGTGTCTGGCGATGAGCAGTTCTTC
>-|TRBD2|TRBJ2-3|TRBV27
CASSFSSGKHTQYF
TGTGCCAGCAGTTTTTCTAGCGGGAAGCATACGCAGTATTTT
>few|TRBD1|TRBJ2-5|TRBV19
CASSIGTGYQETQYF
TGTGCCAGTAGTATAGGGACAGGGTACCAAGAGACCCAGTACTTC
>-|TRBD2|TRBJ2-7|TRBV10-3
CAISGGGSHYEQYF
TGTGCCATCAGTGGGGGCGGGAGCCACTACGAGCAGTACTTC
>-|-|TRBJ2-7|TRBV27
CASSLSQGYSYEQYF
TGTGCCAGCAGTTTATCTCAGGGTTACTCCTACGAGCAGTACTTC
>-|-|TRBJ1-1|TRBV6-5
CASSLQGRTEAFF
TGTGCCAGCAGTTTACAGGGTAGGACTGAAGCTTTCTTT
>-|-|TRBJ2-6|TRBV28
CASSLFATGSSGANVLTF
TGTGCCAGCAGTTTATTTGCAACTGGGAGCTCTGGGGCCAACGTCCTGACTTTC
>-|TRBD2|TRBJ2-1|TRBV7-3
CASSSSGTSGRVEQFF
TGTGCCAGCAGCTCCTCCGGGACTAGCGGGAGAGTTGAGCAGTTCTTC
>-|TRBD1|TRBJ2-7|TRBV6-5
CASGHLGQGYEQYF
TGTGCCAGCGGCCACCTGGGACAGGGCTACGAGCAGTACTTC
>-|-|TRBJ2-7|TRBV7-6
CASSPSDPYEQYF
TGTGCCAGCAGCCCTAGCGACCCCTACGAGCAGTACTTC
>once|TRBD1|TRBJ1-2|TRBV29-1
CSVVRTGWGYTF
TGCAGCGTTGTAAGGACAGGGTGGGGCTACACCTTC
>-|TRBD2|TRBJ2-5|TRBV5-1
CASSQGTSGNQETQYF
TGCGCCAGCAGCCAAGGGACTAGCGGGAACCAAGAGACCCAGTACTTC
>-|TRBD1|TRBJ2-2|TRBV19
CASSGGRQGPTGELFF
TGTGCCAGTAGTGGTGGGAGACAGGGGCCCACCGGGGAGCTGTTTTTT
>-|TRBD1|TRBJ2-7|TRBV5-8
CASSQSRQGATYEQYF
TGTGCCAGCAGCCAAAGTAGGCAGGGGGCGACGTACGAGCAGTACTTC
>-|TRBD2|TRBJ2-4|TRBV9
CASSVGAGVSNIQYF
TGTGCCAGCAGCGTAGGGGCGGGAGTGAGTAACATTCAGTACTTC
>-|-|TRBJ2-1|TRBV28
CASFMGGYNEQFF
TGTGCCAGCTTCATGGGAGGCTACAATGAGCAGTTCTTC
>-|-|TRBJ1-6|TRBV2
CASSDTIRDSPLHF
TGTGCCAGCAGTGATACGATTCGGGATTCACCCCTCCACTTT
>-|TRBD2|TRBJ2-3|TRBV5-4
CASSPGLARDTQYF
TGTGCCAGCAGCCCGGGACTAGCAAGAGATACGCAGTATTTT
>-|TRBD2|TRBJ2-7|TRBV4-1
CASSQDPLAGASYEQYF
TGCGCCAGCAGCCAAGATCCCCTAGCGGGCGCTTCCTACGAGCAGTACTTC
>-|-|TRBJ1-2|TRBV4-1
CASSPSGPYGYTF
TGCGCCAGCAGCCCAAGCGGGCCTTATGGCTACACCTTC
>few|-|TRBJ2-3|TRBV5-4
CASKESLYGETQYF
TGTGCCAGCAAGGAAAGTCTTTACGGAGAGACGCAGTATTTT
>once|TRBD1|TRBJ1-2|TRBV19
CASSIAGQGTRGYTF
TGTGCCAGTAGTATTGCCGGACAGGGAACGCGGGGCTACACCTTC
>-|TRBD2|TRBJ2-2|TRBV6-4
CASSTGTSEQNTGELFF
TGTGCCAGCAGTACCGGGACTAGCGAACAGAACACCGGGGAGCTGTTTTTT
>few|-|TRBJ2-3|TRBV18
CASSRVAGTDTQYF
TGTGCCAGCTCACGGGTAGCGGGCACAGATACGCAGTATTTT
>-|TRBD1|TRBJ1-2|TRBV7-9
CASSARDSVGGYTF
TGTGCCAGCAGCGCCCGGGACAGCGTGGGTGGCTACACCTTC
>-|TRBD1|TRBJ2-7|TRBV27
CASSVPGQGFNEQYF
TGTGCCAGCAGCGTACCGGGACAGGGTTTCAACGAGCAGTACTTC
>-|TRBD2|TRBJ2-3|TRBV2
CASVREGMYTQYF
TGTGCCAGCGTACGGGAGGGAATGTATACGCAGTATTTT
>-|TRBD2|TRBJ2-7|TRBV6-5
CASSSYSGSYEQYF
TGTGCCAGCAGTTCCTATAGCGGGAGCTACGAGCAGTACTTC
>-|-|TRBJ1-6|TRBV6-5
CASSWGQDVNSPLHF
TGTGCCAGCAGCTGGGGGCAGGACGTTAATTCACCCCTCCACTTT
>-|-|TRBJ2-3|TRBV4-2
CASSQEIVTDTQYF
TGTGCCAGCAGCCAAGAAATCGTCACAGATACGCAGTATTTT
>-|TRBD2|TRBJ2-1|TRBV11-3
CASSLVGTSGIEQFF
TGTGCCAGCAGCTTAGTCGGGACTAGCGGGATTGAGCAGTTCTTC
>-|TRBD1|TRBJ1-1|TRBV28
CASSLFLLRDRGLNTEAFF
TGTGCCAGCAGTTTGTTCTTACTCCGGGACAGGGGACTGAACACTGAAGCTTTCTTT
>-|TRBD1|TRBJ2-1|TRBV6-6
CASSKQGAFGNEQFF
TGTGCCAGCAGTAAACAGGGGGCGTTCGGCAATGAGCAGTTCTTC
>-|-|TRBJ2-3|TRBV4-1
CASSQFGTDTQYF
TGCGCCAGCAGCCAATTCGGCACAGATACGCAGTATTTT
>once|TRBD1|TRBJ2-1|TRBV13
CASSLPGQVTYNEQFF
TGTGCCAGCAGCTTGCCGGGACAGGTCACCTACAATGAGCAGTTCTTC
>-|-|TRBJ2-1|TRBV27
CASSQTRFNNEQFF
TGTGCCAGCAGTCAGACAAGGTTTAACAATGAGCAGTTCTTC
>-|TRBD1|TRBJ1-5|TRBV28
CASSTPGQGARNQPQHF
TGTGCCAGCAGTACCCCGGGACAGGGGGCGCGCAATCAGCCCCAGCATTTT
>-|-|TRBJ2-5|TRBV30
CAWSPGLAAKETQYF
TGTGCCTGGAGTCCGGGGTTAGCGGCCAAAGAGACCCAGTACTTC
>-|-|TRBJ1-4|TRBV6-5
CASRRQNSNEKLFF
TGTGCCAGCAGACGACAGAACTCGAATGAAAAACTGTTTTTT
>-|TRBD2|TRBJ2-1|TRBV5-6
CASSIDGRRLNEQFF
TGTGCCAGCAGCATTGACGGGAGGAGGCTCAATGAGCAGTTCTTC